Presented here are 15 T cell receptor beta chains from one specimen sequenced in a study of blood T cell repertoires in COVID-19 (dated by TCRdb to about 2020). To prepare the library, the immunoSEQ multiplex PCR assay was applied. In its TCRdb copy, this immuneACCESS table keeps in-frame sequences only and misses some clones. Where compared with another copy, unresolved V genes explain less than half of these, and the others have no known cause. This sample comprises 150,000 to 200,000 clones, around nine tenths of them detected only once. The ten largest account for 0.88% of the sample. The specimen sequenced was peripheral blood. The receptor set was obtained from a woman under 30 who had recovered from COVID-19.

The chain carries TRBV4-3 and TRBJ2-1; 7 bases are a match to TRBD2. Germline V gives CDR1 LGHNA, CDR2 YSLEER. This CDR3 spans 15 amino acids. The V segment lost 0 bases and the J segment 6 bases; nucleotides outside the gene matches: 5. The CDR3 region is CASSQEPSGGNEQFF. The DNA for the CDR3 is TGCGCCAGCAGCCAAGAACCTAGCGGAGGCAATGAGCAGTTCTTC.

The genes are TRBV4-1 and TRBJ2-5; D may be TRBD1 (7 bases). Trimming took off 1 base at V and 5 bases at J, with 17 bases between the two ends. Germline V gene sequence: CDR1 MGHRA, CDR2 YSYEKL. The CDR3 is 16 residues long. CDR3 region: CASSQGVPGGTETQYF. DNA of the CDR3: TGCGCCAGCAGCCAAGGGGTCCCAGGGGGGACGGAGACCCAGTACTTC.

The V gene is TRBV5-1, the J gene TRBJ2-1; tentatively, D is TRBD2 (6 bases). The CDR3 is made up of 17 amino acids. CDR1 and CDR2 (germline): SGHRS, YFSETQ. V was trimmed by 4 bases and J by 0 bases, leaving 17 bases between them. The CDR3 bases are TGCGCCAGCAGCCACACCGGGACTTTGAGCTCCTACAATGAGCAGTTCTTC. Translated: CASSHTGTLSSYNEQFF.

This clone appeared a single time. The CDR3 sequence: CASSQGQGRYGYTF. The CDR3 nucleotides are TGCGCCAGCAGCCAAGGACAGGGCCGCTATGGCTACACCTTC. The V gene is TRBV5-1, the J gene TRBJ1-2, with TRBD1 matching 8 bases. This CDR3 has 14 residues. V gave up 4 bases and J gave up 4 bases; unmatched junction bases: 6. Germline V gene lookup returns CDR1 SGHRS and CDR2 YFSETQ. The variable domain in full, with the rest retrieved from reference TRBV5-1 and TRBJ1-2, is KAGVTQTPRYLIKTRGQQVTLSCSPISGHRSVSWYQQTPGQGLQFLFEYFSETQRNKGNFPGRFSGRQFSNSRSEMNVSTLELGDSALYLCASSQGQGRYGYTFGSGTRLTVV.

This chain joins TRBV18 and TRBJ2-3; D call uncertain. The V end lost 0 bases, the J end lost 0 bases, and 10 bases lay between the germline ends. The CDR3 runs 16 residues. From germline, CDR1 is KGHSH and CDR2 LQKENI. The chain's CDR3 is CASSPPPRTSTDTQYF. The CDR3 DNA reads as TGTGCCAGCTCACCACCCCCTAGAACTAGCACAGATACGCAGTATTTT.

The DNA of the CDR3 is TGTGCCAACGAGCGGAAGGGAACGCGAAACACTGAAGCTTTCTTT. Its protein is CANERKGTRNTEAFF. The J gene is TRBJ1-1, the V gene TRBV5-4; no definite D call. Germline assignment: CDR1 SGHNT and CDR2 YYREEE (reference sequence). This CDR3 is built from 15 residues. V shed 9 bases and J shed 2 bases, with 20 bases lying between them.

V gene TRBV27 combines with J gene TRBJ2-1; D is perhaps TRBD1 (6 bases). The CDR3 is made up of 15 amino acids. Germline-derived CDR1 and CDR2 are MNHEY and SMNVEV (reference sequence). With 5 bases removed from V and 2 bases from J, the gap between germline ends came to 13 bases. CDR3 coding DNA: TGTGCCAGCAGTCCCCTGGGGGCGGCCTACAATGAGCAGTTCTTC. Residues: CASSPLGAAYNEQFF.

This sequence joins TRBV11-2 and TRBJ1-3, with D hard to call. V lost 5 bases and J lost 2, with 13 bases in between. Germline loops: CDR1 SGHAT, CDR2 FQNNGV. CDR3 length equals 15 residues. CDR3 sequence (DNA): TGTGCCAGCAGCCACCTCACGCTAGCTGGAAACACCATATATTTT. It codes for CASSHLTLAGNTIYF.

V gene TRBV30 combines with J gene TRBJ1-1, with TRBD1 matching over 7 bases. The junction had 12 bases not matched to a gene; V was cut back by 3 bases and J by 8 bases. Germline values: CDR1 GTSNPN, CDR2 SVGIG (reference sequence). This CDR3 is built from 14 residues. The DNA for the CDR3 is TGTGCCTGGAGGCTGTCTGACAGGGCCACCGAAGCTTTCTTT. Translating it yields CAWRLSDRATEAFF.

In its sample, this clone was seen a few times. The CDR3 here is CASSGDTGVVETQYF. The CDR3, as DNA: TGTGCCAGCAGCGGGGATACAGGGGTGGTAGAGACCCAGTACTTC. The gene calls are TRBV9 and TRBJ2-5; 7 nucleotides align to TRBD1. The trim removed 3 bases at V and 4 bases at J, leaving 9 bases unmatched. The CDR3 is 15 residues long. CDR1 is SGDLS, CDR2 YYNGEE, per germline.

The CDR3 loop is CASSPLWEIGYTF. The DNA for the CDR3 is TGTGCCAGCAGCCCCCTTTGGGAGATTGGCTACACCTTC. The chain links TRBV7-9 to TRBJ1-2; D not resolved. CDR1 and CDR2 from the germline V gene are SEHNR and FQNEAQ (reference sequence). With 5 bases removed from V and 7 bases from J, the gap between germline ends came to 14 bases. This CDR3 comprises 13 residues.

V gene TRBV3-1 (or the pseudogene TRBV3-2) combines with J gene TRBJ1-2; D ambiguous. In germline, CDR1 is LGHDT, CDR2 YNNKEL (reference sequence). Trimming removed 2 bases at V and 4 bases at J, with 8 bases between. This CDR3 spans 13 amino acids. The CDR3 nucleotides are TGTGCCAGCAGCCAACAGGCAGGCTATGGCTACACCTTC. Translating gives CASSQQAGYGYTF.

The chain couples TRBV20-1 to TRBJ2-7, with 7 bases that match TRBD2. Trimming removed 3 bases from V and 6 bases from J; junction bases left unmatched: 8. The CDR3 has 13 amino acids. Germline V gives CDR1 DFQATT, CDR2 SNEGSKA (reference sequence). The DNA for the CDR3 is TGCAGTGCTAGTGGGGAGGGATGGGGCGAGCAGTACTTC. It specifies CSASGEGWGEQYF.

The CDR3 protein is CAWSVSYTEAFF. The CDR3 nucleotides read TGTGCCTGGAGTGTATCTTACACTGAAGCTTTCTTT. The chain is built from TRBV30 and TRBJ1-1; D gene uncertain. Germline V gene lookup returns CDR1 GTSNPN and CDR2 SVGIG (reference sequence). With 0 bases removed from V and 3 bases from J, the gap between germline ends came to 5 bases. The CDR3 loop spans 12 amino acids.

V gene TRBV5-6 combines with J gene TRBJ2-7; D remains ambiguous. The germline gives CDR1 SGHDT, CDR2 YYEEEE. V gave up 0 bases and J gave up 1 base, with 8 bases separating them. There are 14 residues in the CDR3. The CDR3 reads CASSLGAGSYEQYV. CDR3 in DNA: TGTGCCAGCAGCTTGGGGGCAGGTTCCTACGAGCAGTACGTC.